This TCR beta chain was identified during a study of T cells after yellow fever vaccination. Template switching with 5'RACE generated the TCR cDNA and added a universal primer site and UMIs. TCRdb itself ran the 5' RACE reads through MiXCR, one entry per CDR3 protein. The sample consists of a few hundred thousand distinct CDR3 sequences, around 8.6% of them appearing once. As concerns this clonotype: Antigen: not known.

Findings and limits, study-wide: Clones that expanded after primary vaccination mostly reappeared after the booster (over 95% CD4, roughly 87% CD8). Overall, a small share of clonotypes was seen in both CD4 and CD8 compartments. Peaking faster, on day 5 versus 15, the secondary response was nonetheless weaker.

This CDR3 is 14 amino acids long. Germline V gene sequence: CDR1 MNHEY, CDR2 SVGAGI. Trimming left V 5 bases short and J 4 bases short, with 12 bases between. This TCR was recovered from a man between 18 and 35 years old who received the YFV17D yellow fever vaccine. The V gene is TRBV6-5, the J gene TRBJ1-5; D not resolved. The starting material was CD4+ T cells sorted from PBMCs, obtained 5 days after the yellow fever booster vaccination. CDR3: CASSQRSLNQPQHF. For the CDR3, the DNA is TGTGCCAGCAGTCAAAGGAGTCTTAATCAGCCCCAGCATTTT.